Below, 3 T cell receptor beta chains from the same sample are listed, as sequenced in a study of radiotherapy plus CTLA-4 blockade in lung cancer (dated by TCRdb to 2016 to 2019). The method was the immunoSEQ multiplex PCR assay. Entries here come from immuneACCESS through TCRdb and include only in-frame sequences with V and J called. Some clones fail to appear in such tables; in the studies checked, an unresolved V gene covers under half of the shortfall, and the cause of the remainder is unknown. The sample data list more than 25,000 clones, and less than 85% of these were observed just once. Together, the top ten hold 7.5% to 8% of the sample. This specimen consisted of peripheral blood, obtained from a patient treated with radiotherapy plus ipilimumab. The source of these receptors is a human donor with non-small cell lung cancer who had stable disease on radiotherapy plus ipilimumab.

In DNA, the CDR3 is TGTGCCAGCAGCGTGCAGGGAGGGGGAGGTCGAGCTTTCTTT. Protein product: CASSVQGGGGRAFF. The chain recombines TRBV9 with TRBJ1-1; perhaps TRBD1 as D (6 bases). The CDR3 spans 14 residues. Germline CDR1 is SGDLS and CDR2 is YYNGEE. Trimming removed 2 bases from V and 10 bases from J, with 18 bases in between.

This sequence joins TRBV5-6 and TRBJ2-1; D gene unclear. The CDR3 is 15 amino acids. Germline V lookup: CDR1 SGHDT, CDR2 YYEEEE. V was clipped by 1 base and J by 5 bases, with 13 bases between them. The CDR3 here is CASSLTGLDDNEQFF. The CDR3 DNA reads as TGTGCCAGCAGCTTGACTGGGCTGGACGACAATGAGCAGTTCTTC.

This clone was recorded a few times. The V gene is TRBV10-3, the J gene TRBJ1-2; D not certain. Trimming removed 8 bases at V and 0 bases at J, with 16 bases between. The CDR3 has 15 amino acids. Germline values: CDR1 ENHRY, CDR2 SYGVKD. The CDR3 coding sequence is TGTGCCATCCCCAAGAAGGGTCTAGCTAACTATGGCTACACCTTC. Protein product: CAIPKKGLANYGYTF.